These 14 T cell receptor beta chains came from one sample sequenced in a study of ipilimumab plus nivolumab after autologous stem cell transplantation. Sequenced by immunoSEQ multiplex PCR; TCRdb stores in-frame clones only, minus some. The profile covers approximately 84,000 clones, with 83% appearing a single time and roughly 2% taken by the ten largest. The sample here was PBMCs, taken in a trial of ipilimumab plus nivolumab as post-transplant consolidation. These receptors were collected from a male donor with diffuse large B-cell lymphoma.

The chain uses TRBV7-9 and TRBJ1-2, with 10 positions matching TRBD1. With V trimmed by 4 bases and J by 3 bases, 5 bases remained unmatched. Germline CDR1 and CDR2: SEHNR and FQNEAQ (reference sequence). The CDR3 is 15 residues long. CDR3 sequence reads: CASSSRDRGYYGYTF. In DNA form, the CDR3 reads TGTGCCAGCAGCTCCCGGGACAGGGGTTACTATGGCTACACCTTC.

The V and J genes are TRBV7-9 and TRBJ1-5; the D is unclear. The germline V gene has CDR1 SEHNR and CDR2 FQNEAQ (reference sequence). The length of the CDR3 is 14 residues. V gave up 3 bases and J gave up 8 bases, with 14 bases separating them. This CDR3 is CASSLGGGLKPQHF. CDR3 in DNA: TGTGCCAGCAGCTTGGGTGGAGGGCTTAAGCCCCAGCATTTT.

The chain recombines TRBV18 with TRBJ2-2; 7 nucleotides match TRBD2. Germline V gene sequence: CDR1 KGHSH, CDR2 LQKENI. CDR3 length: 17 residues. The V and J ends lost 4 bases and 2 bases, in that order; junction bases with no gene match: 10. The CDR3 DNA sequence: TGTGCCAGCTCACGGGTGCCAGCGGGGACTAACACCGGGGAGCTGTTTTTT. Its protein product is CASSRVPAGTNTGELFF.

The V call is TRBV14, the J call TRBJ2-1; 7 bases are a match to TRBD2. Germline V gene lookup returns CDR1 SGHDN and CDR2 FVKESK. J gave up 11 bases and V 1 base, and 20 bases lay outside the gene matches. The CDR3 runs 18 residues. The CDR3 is CASSQVVGGTMLDNKQFF. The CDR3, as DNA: TGTGCCAGCAGCCAAGTCGTGGGGGGGACGATGTTAGATAATAAGCAGTTCTTC.

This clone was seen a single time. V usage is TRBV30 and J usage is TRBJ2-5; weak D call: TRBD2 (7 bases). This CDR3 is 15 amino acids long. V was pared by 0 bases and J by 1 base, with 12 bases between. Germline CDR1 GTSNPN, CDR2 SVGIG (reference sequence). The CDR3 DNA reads TGTGCCTGGAGTGTTGTCGGGGGGCTCCAAGAGACCCAGTACTTC. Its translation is CAWSVVGGLQETQYF.

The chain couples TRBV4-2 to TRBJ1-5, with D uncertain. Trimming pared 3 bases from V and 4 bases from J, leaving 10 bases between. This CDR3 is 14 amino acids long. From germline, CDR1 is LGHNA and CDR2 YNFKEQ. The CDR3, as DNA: TGTGCCAGCAGCCAGTTCCAGGAAAATCAGCCCCAGCATTTT. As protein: CASSQFQENQPQHF.

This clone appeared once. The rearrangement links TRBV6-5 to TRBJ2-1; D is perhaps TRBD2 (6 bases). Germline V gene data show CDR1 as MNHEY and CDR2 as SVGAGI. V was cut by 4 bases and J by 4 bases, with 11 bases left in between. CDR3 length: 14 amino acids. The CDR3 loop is CASSLVAGYNEQFF. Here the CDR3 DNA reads TGTGCCAGCAGTTTGGTGGCGGGGTACAATGAGCAGTTCTTC.

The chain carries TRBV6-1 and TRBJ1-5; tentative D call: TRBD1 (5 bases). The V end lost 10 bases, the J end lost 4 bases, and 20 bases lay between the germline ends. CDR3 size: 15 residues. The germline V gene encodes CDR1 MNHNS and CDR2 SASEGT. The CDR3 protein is CATQMGFGGNQPQHF. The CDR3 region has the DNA TGTGCCACCCAGATGGGGTTCGGGGGGAATCAGCCCCAGCATTTT.

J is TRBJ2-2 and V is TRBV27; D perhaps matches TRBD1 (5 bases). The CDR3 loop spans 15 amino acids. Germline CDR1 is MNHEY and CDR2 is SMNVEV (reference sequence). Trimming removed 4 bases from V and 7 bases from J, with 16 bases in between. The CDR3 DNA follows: TGTGCCAGCAGTTCGACCACCAGGGAATTCGGGGAGCTGTTTTTT. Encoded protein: CASSSTTREFGELFF.

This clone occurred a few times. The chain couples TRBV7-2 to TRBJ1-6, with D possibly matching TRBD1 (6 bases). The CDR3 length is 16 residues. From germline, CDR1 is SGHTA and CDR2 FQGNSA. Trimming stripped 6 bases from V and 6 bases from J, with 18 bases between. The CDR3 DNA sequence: TGTGCCAGCAGGCAGAGCCCGACAGGCTTTAATTCACCCCTCCACTTT. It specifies CASRQSPTGFNSPLHF.

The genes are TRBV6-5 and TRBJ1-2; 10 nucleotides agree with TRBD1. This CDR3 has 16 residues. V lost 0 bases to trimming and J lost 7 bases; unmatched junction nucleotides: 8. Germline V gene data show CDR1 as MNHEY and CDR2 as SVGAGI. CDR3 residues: CASSYSRSGQGGGYTF. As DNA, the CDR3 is TGTGCCAGCAGTTACTCGCGGTCTGGACAGGGGGGTGGCTACACCTTC.

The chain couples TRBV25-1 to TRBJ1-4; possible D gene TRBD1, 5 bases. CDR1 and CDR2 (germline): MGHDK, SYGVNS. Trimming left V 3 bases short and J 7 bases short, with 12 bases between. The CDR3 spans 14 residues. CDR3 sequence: CASSEAGPSEKLFF. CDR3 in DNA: TGTGCCAGCAGTGAGGCAGGGCCGAGTGAAAAACTGTTTTTT.

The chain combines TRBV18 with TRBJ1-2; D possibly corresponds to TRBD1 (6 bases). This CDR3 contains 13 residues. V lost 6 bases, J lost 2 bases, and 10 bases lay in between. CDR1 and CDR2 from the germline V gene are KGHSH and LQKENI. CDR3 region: CASSGQLNYGYTF. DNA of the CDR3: TGTGCCAGCTCCGGACAGCTAAACTATGGCTACACCTTC.

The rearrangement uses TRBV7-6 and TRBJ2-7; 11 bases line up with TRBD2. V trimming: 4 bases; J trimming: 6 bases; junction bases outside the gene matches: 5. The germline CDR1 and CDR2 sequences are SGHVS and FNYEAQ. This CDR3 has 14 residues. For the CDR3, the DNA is TGTGCCAGCAGCTCGACTAGCGGGGACGGCGAGCAGTACTTC. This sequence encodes CASSSTSGDGEQYF.